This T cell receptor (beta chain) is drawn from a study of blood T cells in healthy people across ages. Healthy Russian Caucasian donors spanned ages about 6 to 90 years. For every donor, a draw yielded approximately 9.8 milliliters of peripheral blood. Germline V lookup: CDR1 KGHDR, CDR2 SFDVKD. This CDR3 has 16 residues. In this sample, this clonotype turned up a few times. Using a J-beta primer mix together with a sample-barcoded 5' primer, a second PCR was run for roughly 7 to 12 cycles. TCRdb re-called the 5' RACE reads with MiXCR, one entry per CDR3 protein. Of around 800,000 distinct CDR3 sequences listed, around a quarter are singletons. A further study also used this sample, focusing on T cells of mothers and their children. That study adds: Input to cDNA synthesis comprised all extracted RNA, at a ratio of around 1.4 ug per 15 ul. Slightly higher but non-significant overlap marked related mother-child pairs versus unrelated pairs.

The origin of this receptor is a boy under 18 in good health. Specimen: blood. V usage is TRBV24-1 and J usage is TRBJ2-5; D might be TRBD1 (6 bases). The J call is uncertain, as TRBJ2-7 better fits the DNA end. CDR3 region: CATSDPLRDTIYEQYF. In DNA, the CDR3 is TGTGCCACCAGTGATCCCCTTCGGGACACAATCTACGAGCAGTACTTC.